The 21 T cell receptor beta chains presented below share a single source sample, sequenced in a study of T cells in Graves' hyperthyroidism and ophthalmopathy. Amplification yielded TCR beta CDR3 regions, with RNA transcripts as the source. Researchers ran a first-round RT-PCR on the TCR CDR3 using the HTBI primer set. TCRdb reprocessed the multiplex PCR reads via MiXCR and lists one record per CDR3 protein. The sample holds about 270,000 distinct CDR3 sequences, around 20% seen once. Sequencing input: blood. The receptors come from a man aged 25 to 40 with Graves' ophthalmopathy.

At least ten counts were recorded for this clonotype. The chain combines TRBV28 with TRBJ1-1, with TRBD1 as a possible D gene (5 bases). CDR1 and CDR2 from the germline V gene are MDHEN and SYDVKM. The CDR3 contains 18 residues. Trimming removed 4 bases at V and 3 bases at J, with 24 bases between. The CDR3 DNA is TGTGCCAGCAGTTCCCTAGACAAGCTAGCCTTGGGGGACACTGAAGCTTTCTTT. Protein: CASSSLDKLALGDTEAFF.

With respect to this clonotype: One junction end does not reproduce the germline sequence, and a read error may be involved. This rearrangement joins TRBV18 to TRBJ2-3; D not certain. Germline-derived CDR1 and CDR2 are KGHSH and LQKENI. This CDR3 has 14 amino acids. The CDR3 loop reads CAGSDKYPTDTQYF. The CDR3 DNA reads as TGTGCCGGCTCCGATAAATACCCCACAGATACGCAGTATTTT.

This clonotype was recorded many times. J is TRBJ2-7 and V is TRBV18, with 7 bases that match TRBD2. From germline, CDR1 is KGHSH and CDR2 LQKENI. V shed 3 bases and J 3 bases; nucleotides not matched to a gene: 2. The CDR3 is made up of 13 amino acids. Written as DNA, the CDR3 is TGTGCCAGCTCACCGGGAGGGTACTACGAGCAGTACTTC. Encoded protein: CASSPGGYYEQYF.

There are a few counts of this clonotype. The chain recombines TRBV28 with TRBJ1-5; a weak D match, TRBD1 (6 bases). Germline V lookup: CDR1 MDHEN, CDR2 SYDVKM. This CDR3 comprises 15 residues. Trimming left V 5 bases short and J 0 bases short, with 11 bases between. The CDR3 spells CASSPQTGSNQPQHF. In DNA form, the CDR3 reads TGTGCCAGCAGTCCACAGACAGGTAGCAATCAGCCCCAGCATTTT.

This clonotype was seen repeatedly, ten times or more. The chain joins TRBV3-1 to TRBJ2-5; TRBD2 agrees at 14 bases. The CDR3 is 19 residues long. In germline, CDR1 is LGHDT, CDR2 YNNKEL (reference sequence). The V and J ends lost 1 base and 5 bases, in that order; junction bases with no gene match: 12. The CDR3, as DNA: TGTGCCAGCAGCCAAGCCGGGACAGGGGGACTAGCGGGAGTCGAGACCCAGTACTTC. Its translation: CASSQAGTGGLAGVETQYF.

This CDR3 is CASSYLANSGNTIYF. Here the CDR3 DNA reads TGTGCCAGCAGTTACCTGGCAAATTCTGGAAACACCATATATTTT. V and J are TRBV6-9 and TRBJ1-3; D ambiguous. This CDR3 contains 15 residues. CDR1 MNHGY and CDR2 SVAAGI come from the germline V gene. V was trimmed by 3 bases and J by 1 base, leaving 10 bases between them.

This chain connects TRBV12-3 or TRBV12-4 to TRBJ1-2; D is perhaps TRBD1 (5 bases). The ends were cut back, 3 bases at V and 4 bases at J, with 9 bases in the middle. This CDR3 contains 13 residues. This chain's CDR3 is CASSFGGGYGYTF. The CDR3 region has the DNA TGTGCCAGCAGTTTTGGTGGGGGCTATGGCTACACCTTC.

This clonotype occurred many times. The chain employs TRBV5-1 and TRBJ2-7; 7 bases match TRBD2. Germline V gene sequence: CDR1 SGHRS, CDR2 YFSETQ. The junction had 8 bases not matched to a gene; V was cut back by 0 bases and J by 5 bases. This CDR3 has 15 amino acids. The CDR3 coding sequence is TGCGCCAGCAGCTTGGTTCCGACCGGGGGGAACGAGCAGTACTTC. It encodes CASSLVPTGGNEQYF. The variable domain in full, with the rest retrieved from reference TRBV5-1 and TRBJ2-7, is KAGVTQTPRYLIKTRGQQVTLSCSPISGHRSVSWYQQTPGQGLQFLFEYFSETQRNKGNFPGRFSGRQFSNSRSEMNVSTLELGDSALYLCASSLVPTGGNEQYFGPGTRLTVT.

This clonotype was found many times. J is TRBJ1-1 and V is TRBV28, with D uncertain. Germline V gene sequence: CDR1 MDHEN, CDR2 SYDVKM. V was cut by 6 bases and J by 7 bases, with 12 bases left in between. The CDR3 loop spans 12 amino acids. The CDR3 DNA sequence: TGTGCCAGCAGCGACCCCGGGGATGAAGCTTTCTTT. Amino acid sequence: CASSDPGDEAFF. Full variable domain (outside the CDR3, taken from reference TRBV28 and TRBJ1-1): DVKVTQSSRYLVKRTGEKVFLECVQDMDHENMFWYRQDPGLGLRLIYFSYDVKMKEKGDIPEGYSVSREKKERFSLILESASTNQTSMYLCASSDPGDEAFFGQGTRLTVV.

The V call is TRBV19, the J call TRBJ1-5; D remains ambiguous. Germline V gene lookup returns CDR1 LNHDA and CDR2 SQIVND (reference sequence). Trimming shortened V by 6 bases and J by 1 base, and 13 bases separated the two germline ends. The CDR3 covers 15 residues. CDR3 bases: TGTGCCAGTAGGGGTGGGCAGGCAAGCAATCAGCCCCAGCATTTT. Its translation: CASRGGQASNQPQHF.

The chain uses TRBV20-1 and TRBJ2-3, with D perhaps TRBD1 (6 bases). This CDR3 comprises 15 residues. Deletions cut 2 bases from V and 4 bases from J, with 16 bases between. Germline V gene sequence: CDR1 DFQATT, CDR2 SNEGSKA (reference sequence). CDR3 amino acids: CSARHPTGIADTQYF. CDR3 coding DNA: TGCAGTGCTAGACACCCAACAGGGATCGCAGATACGCAGTATTTT.

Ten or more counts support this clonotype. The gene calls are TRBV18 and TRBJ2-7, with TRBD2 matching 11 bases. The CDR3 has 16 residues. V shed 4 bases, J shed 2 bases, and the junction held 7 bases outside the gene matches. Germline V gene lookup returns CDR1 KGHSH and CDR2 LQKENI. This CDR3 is CASSRTTSGRPYEQYF. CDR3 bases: TGTGCCAGCTCACGTACAACTAGCGGGAGACCCTACGAGCAGTACTTC.

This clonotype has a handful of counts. CDR3 bases: TGTGCCAGCAGTATCAGGAGAGAGGAAGCTTTCTTT. Protein product: CASSIRREEAFF. The gene calls are TRBV28 and TRBJ1-1; D not resolved. Trimming removed 5 bases from V and 8 bases from J, with 12 bases in between. Germline CDR1 MDHEN, CDR2 SYDVKM. The CDR3 totals 12 residues. Filled out from reference TRBV28 and TRBJ1-1, the complete variable domain reads DVKVTQSSRYLVKRTGEKVFLECVQDMDHENMFWYRQDPGLGLRLIYFSYDVKMKEKGDIPEGYSVSREKKERFSLILESASTNQTSMYLCASSIRREEAFFGQGTRLTVV.

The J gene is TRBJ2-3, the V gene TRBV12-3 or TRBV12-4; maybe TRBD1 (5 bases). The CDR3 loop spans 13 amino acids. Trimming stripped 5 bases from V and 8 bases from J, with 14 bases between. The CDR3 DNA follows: TGTGCCAGCAGTCCCCATATAAGGGGTACGCAGTATTTT. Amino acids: CASSPHIRGTQYF.

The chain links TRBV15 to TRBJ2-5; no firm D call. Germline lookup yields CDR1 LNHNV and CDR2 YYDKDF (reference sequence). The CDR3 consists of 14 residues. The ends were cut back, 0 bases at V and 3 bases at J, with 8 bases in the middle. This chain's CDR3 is CATSRDGQKETQYF. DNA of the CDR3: TGTGCCACCAGCAGAGATGGGCAGAAAGAGACCCAGTACTTC.

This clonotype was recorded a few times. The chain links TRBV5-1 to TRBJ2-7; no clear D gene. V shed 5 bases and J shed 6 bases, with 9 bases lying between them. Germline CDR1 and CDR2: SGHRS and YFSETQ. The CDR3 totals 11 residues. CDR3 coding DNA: TGCGCCAGCAGATTGACTCGCGAGCAGTACTTC. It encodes CASRLTREQYF.

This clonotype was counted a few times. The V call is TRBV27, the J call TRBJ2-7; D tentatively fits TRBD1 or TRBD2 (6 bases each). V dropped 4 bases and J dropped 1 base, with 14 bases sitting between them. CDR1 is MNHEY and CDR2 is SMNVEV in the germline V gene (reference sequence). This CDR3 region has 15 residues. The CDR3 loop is CASSSGAAGSYEQYF. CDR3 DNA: TGTGCCAGCAGTTCGGGGGCGGCGGGATCCTACGAGCAGTACTTC.

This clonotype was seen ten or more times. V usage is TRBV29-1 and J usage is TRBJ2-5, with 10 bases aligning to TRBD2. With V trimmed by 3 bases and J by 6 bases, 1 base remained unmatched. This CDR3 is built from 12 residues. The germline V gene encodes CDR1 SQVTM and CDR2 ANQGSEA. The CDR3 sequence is CSVDSGRKTQYF. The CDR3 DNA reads TGCAGCGTTGATAGCGGGAGGAAGACCCAGTACTTC. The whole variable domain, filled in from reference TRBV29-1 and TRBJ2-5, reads SAVISQKPSRDICQRGTSLTIQCQVDSQVTMMFWYRQQPGQSLTLIATANQGSEATYESGFVIDKFPISRPNLTFSTLTVSNMSPEDSSIYLCSVDSGRKTQYFGPGTRLLVL.

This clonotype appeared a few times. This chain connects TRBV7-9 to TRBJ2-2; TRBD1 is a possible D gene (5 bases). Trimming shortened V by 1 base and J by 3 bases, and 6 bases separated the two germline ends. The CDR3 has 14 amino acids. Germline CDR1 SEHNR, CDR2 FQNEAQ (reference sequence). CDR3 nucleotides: TGTGCCAGCAGCTTAGGACAGTACACCGGGGAGCTGTTTTTT. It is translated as CASSLGQYTGELFF.

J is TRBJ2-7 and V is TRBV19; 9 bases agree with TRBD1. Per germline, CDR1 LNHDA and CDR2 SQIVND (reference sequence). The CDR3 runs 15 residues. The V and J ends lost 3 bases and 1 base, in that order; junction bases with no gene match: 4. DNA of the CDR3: TGTGCCAGTAGTATTAGGGACAGGGATTCCTACGAGCAGTACTTC. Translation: CASSIRDRDSYEQYF.

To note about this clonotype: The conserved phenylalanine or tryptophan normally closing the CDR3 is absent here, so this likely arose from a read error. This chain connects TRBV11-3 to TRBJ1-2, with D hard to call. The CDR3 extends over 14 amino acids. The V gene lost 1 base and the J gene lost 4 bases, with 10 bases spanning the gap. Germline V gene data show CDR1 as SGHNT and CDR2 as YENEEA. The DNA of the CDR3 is TGTGCCAGCAGCTTAGTGATGGTCGGCTATGGCTACACCTCC. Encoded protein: CASSLVMVGYGYTS.